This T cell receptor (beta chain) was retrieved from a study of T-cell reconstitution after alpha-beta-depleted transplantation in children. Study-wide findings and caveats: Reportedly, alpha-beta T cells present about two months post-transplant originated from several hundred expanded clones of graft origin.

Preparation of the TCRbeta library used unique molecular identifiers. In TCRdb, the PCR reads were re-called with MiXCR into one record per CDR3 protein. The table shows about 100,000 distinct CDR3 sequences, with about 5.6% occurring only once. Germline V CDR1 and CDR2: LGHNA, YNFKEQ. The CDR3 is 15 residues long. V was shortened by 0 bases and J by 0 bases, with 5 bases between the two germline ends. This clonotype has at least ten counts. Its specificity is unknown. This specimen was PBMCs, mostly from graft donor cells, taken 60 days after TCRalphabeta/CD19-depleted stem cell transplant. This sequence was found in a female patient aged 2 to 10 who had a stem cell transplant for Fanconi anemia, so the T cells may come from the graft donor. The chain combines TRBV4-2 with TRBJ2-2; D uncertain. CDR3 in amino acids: CASSQDYPNTGELFF. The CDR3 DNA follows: TGTGCCAGCAGCCAAGATTACCCGAACACCGGGGAGCTGTTTTTT.